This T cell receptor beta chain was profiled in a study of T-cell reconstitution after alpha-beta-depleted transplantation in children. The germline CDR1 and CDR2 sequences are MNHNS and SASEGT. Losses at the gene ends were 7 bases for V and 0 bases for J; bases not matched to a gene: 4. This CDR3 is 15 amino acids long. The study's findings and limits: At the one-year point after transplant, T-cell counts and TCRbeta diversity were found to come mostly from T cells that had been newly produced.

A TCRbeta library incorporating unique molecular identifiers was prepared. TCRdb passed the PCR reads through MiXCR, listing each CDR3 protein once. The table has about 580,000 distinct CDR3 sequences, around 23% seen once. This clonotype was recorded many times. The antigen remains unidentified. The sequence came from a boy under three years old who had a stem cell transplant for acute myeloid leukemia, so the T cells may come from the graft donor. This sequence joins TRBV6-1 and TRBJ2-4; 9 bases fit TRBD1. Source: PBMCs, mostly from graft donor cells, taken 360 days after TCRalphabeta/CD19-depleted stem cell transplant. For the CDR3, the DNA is TGTGCCAGCATCGGACAGGGGACAGCCAAAAACATTCAGTACTTC. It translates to CASIGQGTAKNIQYF.